The rows below give T cell receptor beta chains drawn from one sample of a study of blood T cell repertoires in COVID-19. Using immunoSEQ multiplex PCR, the repertoire was profiled, and TCRdb retains in-frame clones only, with some absent. The table lists some 78,000 clones, about 90% of them singletons. The sequencing input was peripheral blood. The receptors were sampled from a woman aged 80 or older with active or convalescent COVID-19. Each CDR3 is given with its conserved first and last residue. A D gene is named only where the DNA matches it firmly. Expanded clones get a size class; other rows say once, few or many, or leave the size out.

v_gene	abundance	len	j_gene	d_gene	CDR3nt	CDR3aa
TRBV5-6	few	13	TRBJ1-2	TRBD1	TGTGCCAGCAGCGCCCGGACAGGGGATGGCTACACCTTC	CASSARTGDGYTF
TRBV7-2	NA	18	TRBJ1-5	NA	TGTGCCAGCAGCCCCCGGCCCAGGCGGGATTTAGGCAATCAGCCCCAGCATTTT	CASSPRPRRDLGNQPQHF
TRBV5-1	NA	16	TRBJ1-3	TRBD1	TGCGCCAGCAGCTTGGCTTGGGGGACAGAAGGAAACACCATATATTTT	CASSLAWGTEGNTIYF
TRBV6-2/TRBV6-3	NA	14	TRBJ1-1	TRBD1	TGTGCCAGCAGTTCATGGACAGGGGTCACTGAAGCTTTCTTT	CASSSWTGVTEAFF
TRBV10-2	NA	15	TRBJ2-2	TRBD2	TGCGCCAGTAGAGCGGGAGGGCCGGGCACCGGGGAGCTGTTTTTT	CASRAGGPGTGELFF
TRBV5-6	NA	16	TRBJ1-3	NA	TGTGCCAGCAGCTTGGGTCTTTGGCAGCGAGGAAACACCATATATTTT	CASSLGLWQRGNTIYF
TRBV7-9	NA	15	TRBJ1-4	TRBD1	TGTGCCAGCAGCCCCCCGGGACAGGATAATGAAAAACTGTTTTTT	CASSPPGQDNEKLFF
TRBV5-4	NA	15	TRBJ2-7	NA	TGTGCCAGCAGCTTGGCGAAGACAGGGAGGTACGAGCAGTACTTC	CASSLAKTGRYEQYF
TRBV6-2/TRBV6-3	NA	14	TRBJ2-5	NA	TGTGCCAGCAGCCCCACAGGGCCCCAAGAGACCCAGTACTTC	CASSPTGPQETQYF
TRBV4-3	NA	15	TRBJ2-7	NA	TGCGCCAGCAGCCAAGGGGTCGGGCAGGGCTACGAGCAGTACTTC	CASSQGVGQGYEQYF
TRBV7-6	NA	13	TRBJ1-5	TRBD1	TGTGCCAGCAGCTCGACAGGGAATCAGCCCCAGCATTTT	CASSSTGNQPQHF
TRBV18	NA	14	TRBJ2-3	TRBD1	TGTGCCAGCTCACCACCAGGGGGCGCAGATACGCAGTATTTT	CASSPPGGADTQYF
TRBV7-2	NA	14	TRBJ1-5	NA	TGTGCCAGCAGCTTAAGGTCAGGGGAGCAGCCCCAGCATTTT	CASSLRSGEQPQHF
TRBV19	NA	16	TRBJ2-1	TRBD2	TGTGCCAGTAGCTCTAGCGGGACGTTTCCCTACAATGAGCAGTTCTTC	CASSSSGTFPYNEQFF
TRBV7-6	NA	16	TRBJ2-2	TRBD2	TGTGCCAGCAGCTTAGAACTAGCGAGTAACACCGGGGAGCTGTTTTTT	CASSLELASNTGELFF
TRBV30	NA	14	TRBJ1-4	TRBD1	TGTGCCTGGAGTGTACAGGGGCTGAATGAAAAACTGTTTTTT	CAWSVQGLNEKLFF
TRBV5-6	once	15	TRBJ2-1	TRBD1	TGTGCCAGCAGCTCGGGACAGGGTAAGAGGAATGAGCAGTTCTTC	CASSSGQGKRNEQFF
TRBV24-1	NA	14	TRBJ1-2	TRBD1	TGTGCCACCAGTGACCCGGGACAGAACTATGGCTACACCTTC	CATSDPGQNYGYTF
TRBV5-5	NA	15	TRBJ2-5	NA	TGTGCCAGCAGCTTGGTGCGAGCCGATCAAGAGACCCAGTACTTC	CASSLVRADQETQYF
TRBV7-6	once	19	TRBJ2-6	NA	TGTGCCAGCAGCTCTTCGACACAGGGTTACGGCTCTGGGGCCAACGTCCTGACTTTC	CASSSSTQGYGSGANVLTF
TRBV6-4	NA	14	TRBJ2-3	TRBD1	TGTGCCAGCAGTCCGACAGGGGACACAGATACGCAGTATTTT	CASSPTGDTDTQYF
TRBV27	NA	17	TRBJ1-2	TRBD1	TGTGCCAGCAGTTTCCGCCGGGACAGGAATGGAGGCTATGGCTACACCTTC	CASSFRRDRNGGYGYTF
TRBV5-6	NA	15	TRBJ2-1	TRBD2	TGTGCCAGCAGCTTGTTCCAGCGGGAGGGTAATGAGCAGTTCTTC	CASSLFQREGNEQFF
TRBV29-1	NA	13	TRBJ2-4	NA	TGCAGCGGCGGAACGGGGGTTTCCAGCATTCAGTACTTC	CSGGTGVSSIQYF
TRBV4-3	NA	14	TRBJ2-7	NA	TGCGCCAGCAGCCATCATGGAGAGTCCTACGAGCAGTACTTC	CASSHHGESYEQYF
TRBV27	NA	15	TRBJ2-7	TRBD2	TGTGCCAGCAGTTTTGGGCTAGCGGGGACCTACGAGCAGTACTTC	CASSFGLAGTYEQYF
TRBV7-2	NA	12	TRBJ2-7	NA	TGTGCCAGCAGCTCCGGGGACTACGAGCAGTACTTC	CASSSGDYEQYF
TRBV9	NA	15	TRBJ2-5	NA	TGTGCCAGCAGCCGGTACAGCAGAAACCAAGAGACCCAGTACTTC	CASSRYSRNQETQYF
TRBV14	NA	15	TRBJ1-6	NA	TGTGCCAGCAGCCAAGGGACAGCCGCCAATTCACCCCTCCACTTT	CASSQGTAANSPLHF
TRBV6-5	NA	14	TRBJ2-4	NA	TGTGCCAGCAGTTACTTCAGGGGTGAAAACATTCAGTACTTC	CASSYFRGENIQYF
TRBV9	NA	15	TRBJ2-7	NA	TGTGCCAGTCTCAAGTCGCGGGGCTATTTCTACGAGCAGTACTTC	CASLKSRGYFYEQYF
TRBV24-1	once	18	TRBJ2-1	TRBD2	TGTGCCACCAGTGATTCGCTGGGACTAGCGGGAGTTCACAATGAGCAGTTCTTC	CATSDSLGLAGVHNEQFF
TRBV27	NA	19	TRBJ2-7	TRBD2	TGTGCCAGCAGGCCCACTTCCGGGACTAGCGGGAGGGCCGTAGACGAGCAGTACTTC	CASRPTSGTSGRAVDEQYF
TRBV30	NA	15	TRBJ1-5	TRBD1	TGTGCCTGGAGTCAAGACAGGGTCGGCAATCAGCCCCAGCATTTT	CAWSQDRVGNQPQHF
TRBV5-1	NA	15	TRBJ2-2	NA	TGCGCCAGCAGCTTGGCTGGCGGGAACACCGGGGAGCTGTTTTTT	CASSLAGGNTGELFF
TRBV30	NA	18	TRBJ2-4	TRBD2	TGTGCCTGGAGGCCCCGGGAAGGACTAGCTTATGCCAAAAACATTCAGTACTTC	CAWRPREGLAYAKNIQYF
TRBV28	once	14	TRBJ1-3	NA	TGTGCCAGCAGGATGGGACAAAGGGGAAACACCATATATTTT	CASRMGQRGNTIYF
TRBV3-1/TRBV3-2	NA	13	TRBJ2-7	NA	TGTGCCAGCAGCCGATCAGGGGAGTACGAGCAGTACTTC	CASSRSGEYEQYF
TRBV28	NA	13	TRBJ1-1	TRBD1	TGTGCCAGCAGATTGGGACAGGGTACTAAAGCTTTCTTT	CASRLGQGTKAFF
TRBV2	NA	15	TRBJ1-5	NA	TGTGCCAGCAGTCCATGGGGGGACGCCAAGGGGCCCCAGCATTTT	CASSPWGDAKGPQHF
TRBV5-4	NA	16	TRBJ2-2	TRBD2	TGTGCCAGCAGCCCCCAGCTGGCGGGAGGCACCGGGGAGCTGTTTTTT	CASSPQLAGGTGELFF
TRBV5-1	NA	15	TRBJ2-3	TRBD2	TGCGCCAGCAGCTTTAATTCCGCGGGAGCAGATACGCAGTATTTT	CASSFNSAGADTQYF
TRBV27	NA	15	TRBJ2-7	TRBD2	TGTGCCAGCAGTTTAGGTGGTAGCGGGATTTACGAGCAGTACTTC	CASSLGGSGIYEQYF
TRBV28	NA	10	TRBJ2-7	NA	TGTGCCAGCGGAACCGGGACACGGTACTTC	CASGTGTRYF
TRBV3-1/TRBV3-2	NA	21	TRBJ2-3	NA	TGTGCCAGCAGCCAACGTCGGGTTGCAGCGGAGGAATACCCCGGAACAGATACGCAGTATTTT	CASSQRRVAAEEYPGTDTQYF
TRBV14	NA	14	TRBJ1-1	NA	TGTGCCAGCAGCCGCACGGTGGTGGACACTGAAGCTTTCTTT	CASSRTVVDTEAFF
TRBV28	NA	16	TRBJ2-3	NA	TGTGCCAGCAGTTTTGGCAGTCTCTTTAGCACAGATACGCAGTATTTT	CASSFGSLFSTDTQYF
TRBV2	NA	15	TRBJ2-7	NA	TGTGCCAGCAGTGTAGGCGGCACCAAGGCCTACGAGCAGTACTTC	CASSVGGTKAYEQYF
TRBV5-1	NA	14	TRBJ2-2	NA	TGCGCCAGCAGCTTGGGTTCTTCTATCGGGGAGCTGTTTTTT	CASSLGSSIGELFF
TRBV6-2/TRBV6-3	NA	15	TRBJ1-2	TRBD1	TGTGCCAGCAGTTACCCGACAGGGGGCAACTATGGCTACACCTTC	CASSYPTGGNYGYTF
TRBV28	NA	17	TRBJ2-5	TRBD1	TGTGCCAGCAGTTCCTACTCCCTCGGACAGGTTCTGGAGACCCAGTACTTC	CASSSYSLGQVLETQYF
TRBV6-6	NA	14	TRBJ1-5	NA	TGTGCCAGCACAACAGGGCTGGTGGCGCAGCCCCAGCATTTT	CASTTGLVAQPQHF
TRBV6-5	few	13	TRBJ1-5	NA	TGTGCCAGCAGCCAAAATAGCAATCAGCCCCAGCATTTT	CASSQNSNQPQHF